These 20 T cell receptor beta chains came from one sample sequenced in a study of Siglec-9 on CD8 T cells in melanoma (dated by TCRdb to about 2019). Library construction relied on the immunoSEQ multiplex PCR assay. TCRdb took over this immuneACCESS table, retaining in-frame rearrangements with V and J assigned. Such tables are incomplete; in checked studies, under half of the missing clones stem from an unresolved V gene, and the remainder is unexplained. For this sample there are fewer than 1,500 clones; 63% appear just once. 17% of the sample is held by the ten biggest clonotypes. What was sequenced was Siglec-9+ CD8+ T cells sorted from blood. Per the publication, the cell subset or site label means: CD8 T cells expressing Siglec-9. The receptors originated from a human donor in good health.

The rearrangement links TRBV4-1 to TRBJ2-3, with 8 nucleotides matching TRBD1. The V segment lost 4 bases and the J segment 5 bases; nucleotides outside the gene matches: 11. Germline CDR1 MGHRA, CDR2 YSYEKL. The CDR3 loop spans 16 amino acids. CDR3 region: CASSLPTGTGRDTQYF. CDR3 nucleotides: TGCGCCAGCAGCCTTCCTACCGGGACAGGCAGAGATACGCAGTATTTT.

In this sample, this clone is hyperexpanded (1% or more). The rearrangement links TRBV7-9 to TRBJ2-1, with D possibly matching TRBD2 (5 bases). Germline values: CDR1 SEHNR, CDR2 FQNEAQ (reference sequence). With 3 bases removed from V and 8 bases from J, the gap between germline ends came to 11 bases. The CDR3 runs to 13 residues. CDR3 coding DNA: TGTGCCAGCAGCTTTGGGAGTGTGGATGAGCAGTTCTTC. Translation gives CASSFGSVDEQFF.

The rearrangement joins TRBV5-6 to TRBJ1-1, with D possibly matching TRBD1 (6 bases). The V end lost 0 bases, the J end lost 2 bases, and 11 bases lay between the germline ends. CDR1 and CDR2 from the germline V gene are SGHDT and YYEEEE. The CDR3 extends over 15 amino acids. The CDR3 sequence is CASSLGGPGNTEAFF. In nucleotides, the CDR3 is TGTGCCAGCAGCTTGGGGGGGCCGGGTAACACTGAAGCTTTCTTT.

The chain joins TRBV6-1 to TRBJ2-3, with 8 bases lining up with TRBD2. This CDR3 is built from 15 residues. The germline V gene encodes CDR1 MNHNS and CDR2 SASEGT. Trimming took 4 bases from V and 3 from J; bases not matched to a gene: 6. For the CDR3, the DNA is TGTGCCAGCAGTGTCACGGGAGGGCCGACAGATACGCAGTATTTT. Amino acids: CASSVTGGPTDTQYF.

The V and J genes are TRBV15 and TRBJ1-5; no reliable D call. The CDR3 extends over 13 amino acids. Germline loops: CDR1 LNHNV, CDR2 YYDKDF (reference sequence). With 0 bases removed from V and 8 bases from J, the gap between germline ends came to 8 bases. This CDR3 is CATSRDEKEPQHF. The CDR3 nucleotides read TGTGCCACCAGCAGAGATGAGAAAGAGCCCCAGCATTTT.

V gene TRBV13 combines with J gene TRBJ1-1; D is possibly TRBD1 (5 bases). This CDR3 spans 14 amino acids. CDR1 and CDR2 from the germline V gene are PRHDT and FYEKMQ (reference sequence). Trimming removed 6 bases from V and 3 bases from J, with 14 bases in between. CDR3 region: CASSYPAGHTEAFF. CDR3 in DNA: TGTGCCAGCAGTTACCCGGCGGGGCACACTGAAGCTTTCTTT. The entire variable domain, with the rest obtained from reference TRBV13 and TRBJ1-1, is as follows: AAGVIQSPRHLIKEKRETATLKCYPIPRHDTVYWYQQGPGQDPQFLISFYEKMQSDKGSIPDRFSAQQFSDYHSELNMSSLELGDSALYFCASSYPAGHTEAFFGQGTRLTVV.

The V call is TRBV6-1, the J call TRBJ1-5; 7 positions match TRBD1. Germline assignment: CDR1 MNHNS and CDR2 SASEGT. The CDR3 is 15 residues long. V dropped 3 bases and J dropped 11; count of bases not matched to a gene: 13. CDR3 in DNA: TGTGCCAGCAGTGAGTTACAGGGGAATTCTTGGGCCCAGCATTTT. Translated: CASSELQGNSWAQHF.

The chain employs TRBV7-8 and TRBJ2-6; D gene ambiguous. The CDR3 totals 17 residues. The V gene's germline CDR1 is SGHVS and CDR2 FQNEAQ. The V end lost 4 bases, the J end lost 5 bases, and 18 bases lay between the germline ends. In DNA, the CDR3 is TGTGCCAGCAGCTCAGCAGACCCACAAAGTCGGGCCAACGTCCTGACTTTC. Its protein is CASSSADPQSRANVLTF.

The chain links TRBV7-9 to TRBJ2-7; no clear D gene. CDR3 length equals 15 residues. The V end was cut by 2 bases, the J end by 3 bases, with 14 bases between. Germline V CDR1 and CDR2: SEHNR, FQNEAQ (reference sequence). CDR3: CASSLTVELGYEQYF. DNA of the CDR3: TGTGCCAGCAGCTTAACGGTTGAACTGGGCTACGAGCAGTACTTC.

The gene calls are TRBV10-1 and TRBJ1-4, with D perhaps TRBD1 (6 bases). Germline V CDR1 and CDR2: WNHNN, SYGVQD (reference sequence). The CDR3 is 15 amino acids. The V and J ends lost 9 bases and 8 bases respectively, with 22 bases between them. The CDR3 is CASREGGTLREKLFF. The DNA of the CDR3 is TGCGCCAGTAGGGAGGGGGGCACTTTGAGAGAAAAACTGTTTTTT.

The CDR3 is CASSASDTDTQYF. The CDR3 nucleotides are TGTGCCAGCAGTGCTAGCGACACAGATACGCAGTATTTT. V gene TRBV6-4 combines with J gene TRBJ2-3, with a possible D match to TRBD2 (6 bases). Trimming removed 4 bases at V and 2 bases at J, with 7 bases between. In germline, CDR1 is MRHNA, CDR2 SNTAGT. CDR3 length equals 13 residues.

This sequence joins TRBV28 and TRBJ2-7; 9 bases agree with TRBD1. This CDR3 is 15 amino acids long. J gave up 0 bases and V 2 bases, and 2 bases lay outside the gene matches. CDR1 is MDHEN, CDR2 SYDVKM, per germline. CDR3 sequence: CASSLPTGGSYEQYF. CDR3 bases: TGTGCCAGCAGTTTACCGACAGGGGGCTCCTACGAGCAGTACTTC.

This clone is medium-sized within its sample. Other nucleotide sequences in the sample specify the same CDR3. This rearrangement joins TRBV6-4 to TRBJ2-3; D gene ambiguous. V shed 5 bases and J shed 0 bases, with 6 bases lying between them. CDR1 is MRHNA and CDR2 is SNTAGT in the germline V gene. The CDR3 is 13 amino acids. The CDR3 coding sequence is TGTGCCAGCAGTCAGACTAGCACAGATACGCAGTATTTT. Translation gives CASSQTSTDTQYF.

V gene TRBV7-8 combines with J gene TRBJ2-1, with 9 nucleotides matching TRBD1. This CDR3 contains 15 residues. Trimming at V came to 5 bases and at J to 2 bases, leaving 4 bases not matched to a gene. Germline loops: CDR1 SGHVS, CDR2 FQNEAQ. The CDR3 nucleotides are TGTGCCAGCAGCAAAACAGGGGGCGCCTACAATGAGCAGTTCTTC. It translates to CASSKTGGAYNEQFF.

This chain joins TRBV13 and TRBJ2-5; D call uncertain. V lost 1 base, J lost 4 bases, and 7 bases lay in between. This CDR3 spans 13 amino acids. Germline V gene data show CDR1 as PRHDT and CDR2 as FYEKMQ (reference sequence). DNA of the CDR3: TGTGCCAGCAGCTTAGCCCCCGCAGAGACCCAGTACTTC. Its protein is CASSLAPAETQYF.

In the case of this clone: The sample holds other DNA sequences that translate to the same CDR3. The rearrangement joins TRBV6-4 to TRBJ2-3; 10 bases are shared with TRBD2. Losses at the gene ends were 2 bases for V and 2 bases for J; bases not matched to a gene: 1. Germline V gene data show CDR1 as MRHNA and CDR2 as SNTAGT. The CDR3 is made up of 15 amino acids. CDR3 DNA: TGTGCCAGCAGTGACAGCGGGGGGGCCACAGATACGCAGTATTTT. Translation: CASSDSGGATDTQYF.

The chain couples TRBV7-8 to TRBJ2-3; 11 bases are shared with TRBD2. Germline trimming cut 1 base from V and 4 bases from J; bases unmatched to any gene: 7. Per the germline V gene, CDR1 is SGHVS and CDR2 is FQNEAQ. The CDR3 spans 17 residues. The CDR3 loop is CASSLGLAGGIADTQYF. CDR3 nucleotide sequence: TGTGCCAGCAGCTTAGGGCTAGCGGGAGGTATAGCAGATACGCAGTATTTT.

This chain connects TRBV14 to TRBJ2-5, with D perhaps TRBD1 (6 bases). Germline lookup yields CDR1 SGHDN and CDR2 FVKESK. The CDR3 has 14 residues. V was clipped by 3 bases and J by 3 bases, with 11 bases between them. The CDR3 here is CASSHHRAEETQYF. The CDR3 DNA reads TGTGCCAGCAGCCATCACAGGGCTGAAGAGACCCAGTACTTC.

The chain joins TRBV5-1 to TRBJ1-2, with 12 bases aligning to TRBD1. The CDR3 runs 16 residues. The V segment lost 5 bases and the J segment 6 bases; nucleotides outside the gene matches: 11. Germline V gives CDR1 SGHRS, CDR2 YFSETQ. CDR3: CASRWIRDRGPNGYTF. The CDR3 DNA sequence: TGCGCCAGCAGATGGATCCGGGACAGGGGGCCCAATGGCTACACCTTC. Filled out from reference TRBV5-1 and TRBJ1-2, the complete variable domain reads KAGVTQTPRYLIKTRGQQVTLSCSPISGHRSVSWYQQTPGQGLQFLFEYFSETQRNKGNFPGRFSGRQFSNSRSEMNVSTLELGDSALYLCASRWIRDRGPNGYTFGSGTRLTVV.

The genes are TRBV5-1 and TRBJ2-7; tentatively, D is TRBD2 (5 bases). CDR1 and CDR2 from the germline V gene are SGHRS and YFSETQ. The CDR3 contains 13 residues. V gave up 0 bases and J gave up 2 bases, with 6 bases separating them. The CDR3 region has the DNA TGCGCCAGCAGCTTGGACGGGACCTACGAGCAGTACTTC. Its translation: CASSLDGTYEQYF.